A single sample is the source of the 3 T cell receptor beta chains below, sequenced in a study of cytomegalovirus exposure and HLA in healthy donors. Both 60 Vbeta primers and 13 Jbeta primers went into the PCR. Here immunoSEQ multiplex PCR was the method, and the copy in TCRdb shows in-frame clones only, minus some. The repertoire holds about 260,000 clones, with about 66% as singletons. The source material was PBMCs. The receptors come from a female donor in good health and CMV-seronegative.

The chain uses TRBV6-5 and TRBJ1-2; no clear D. The CDR3 runs 15 residues. CDR1 is MNHEY and CDR2 is SVGAGI in the germline V gene. V shed 0 bases and J shed 8 bases, with 16 bases lying between them. The CDR3 loop is CASSYSGGAIQGYTF. In DNA, the CDR3 is TGTGCCAGCAGTTACTCAGGAGGAGCCATCCAGGGCTACACCTTC.

This clone has just a few counts. Germline and junction disagree at one end, which may indicate a read error. CDR3 nucleotides: TGTGCTAGCAGCTTCGGCCTAGCGGACAATGAGCAGTTCTTC. Translated, it gives CASSFGLADNEQFF. The chain joins TRBV7-7 to TRBJ2-1; 7 bases align to TRBD2. Per the germline V gene, CDR1 is SSHAT and CDR2 is FNYEAQ (reference sequence). This CDR3 has 14 residues.

The chain combines TRBV7-9 with TRBJ2-5; D is perhaps TRBD2 (5 bases). Germline V lookup: CDR1 SEHNR, CDR2 FQNEAQ (reference sequence). CDR3 length: 13 amino acids. Between the trimmed V and J ends, which lost 1 base and 7 bases, there was a span of 10 bases. CDR3 nucleotides: TGTGCCAGCAGCTTAGGGGGAAGCGGGACCCAGTACTTC. Translating it yields CASSLGGSGTQYF.